This entry lists 10 T cell receptor beta chains sequenced from one sample in a study of T cell changes during pregnancy in multiple sclerosis. The data were produced by immunoSEQ multiplex PCR, yet TCRdb's version contains in-frame clones alone and is incomplete. The table shows approximately 84,000 clones, with roughly 94% occurring only once. Sequencing used peripheral blood, obtained in the second trimester of pregnancy. The origin of the receptors is a female donor in good health, enrolled as a control in a pregnancy study.

This chain connects TRBV2 to TRBJ2-1, with TRBD2 identical over 8 bases. This CDR3 has 17 residues. The V gene end was trimmed by 10 bases and the J gene end by 1 base; junction bases not matched to a gene: 15. Germline CDR1 SNHLY, CDR2 FYNNEI. The CDR3 here is CAIVPGAGGPSYNEQFF. CDR3 bases: TGTGCCATCGTCCCCGGGGCGGGAGGACCATCCTACAATGAGCAGTTCTTC.

A note on this clone: A read error may account for a junction end that differs from germline. The chain uses TRBV14 and TRBJ2-1; TRBD2 matches at 12 bases. CDR1 is SGHDN and CDR2 is FVKESK in the germline V gene. The CDR3 spans 18 residues. The CDR3 DNA follows: TGTGCCAGCAGCCAAGAGACCGCTAGCGGGAGGGCCTATAATGAGCAGTTCTTC. This gives the protein CASSQETASGRAYNEQFF. Filled out from reference TRBV14 and TRBJ2-1, the complete variable domain reads EAGVTQFPSHSVIEKGQTVTLRCDPISGHDNLYWYRRVMGKEIKFLLHFVKESKQDESGMPNNRFLAERTGGTYSTLKVQPAELEDSGVYFCASSQETASGRAYNEQFFGPGTRLTVL.

This chain links TRBV2 with TRBJ2-6; 7 bases fit TRBD1. After removal of 10 bases from V and 0 bases from J, the junction contained 6 bases not matched to a gene. Germline V gene data show CDR1 as SNHLY and CDR2 as FYNNEI. The length of the CDR3 is 15 residues. Here the CDR3 reads CATGGGGSGANVLTF. For the CDR3, the DNA is TGTGCCACAGGGGGTGGGGGCTCTGGGGCCAACGTCCTGACTTTC.

V and J are TRBV27 and TRBJ2-7, with D possibly matching TRBD2 (6 bases). There are 15 residues in the CDR3. Germline assignment: CDR1 MNHEY and CDR2 SMNVEV (reference sequence). Trimming cost V 2 bases and J 0 bases, with 11 bases left between them. The CDR3 spells CASSLLGGSSYEQYF. DNA for the CDR3: TGTGCCAGCAGTTTACTCGGGGGATCCTCCTACGAGCAGTACTTC.

The chain is built from TRBV18 and TRBJ2-5; D gene unclear. Germline V gives CDR1 KGHSH, CDR2 LQKENI. Trimming removed 3 bases from V and 5 bases from J, with 10 bases in between. The CDR3 has 13 residues. CDR3 protein: CASSPAVKETQYF. The CDR3 DNA follows: TGTGCCAGCTCACCCGCAGTTAAGGAGACCCAGTACTTC. Drawing the rest from reference TRBV18 and TRBJ2-5, the complete variable domain is NAGVMQNPRHLVRRRGQEARLRCSPMKGHSHVYWYRQLPEEGLKFMVYLQKENIIDESGMPKERFSAEFPKEGPSILRIQQVVRGDSAAYFCASSPAVKETQYFGPGTRLLVL.

The chain combines TRBV2 with TRBJ2-7; 8 bases fit TRBD1. The CDR3 runs 18 residues. Germline V gene sequence: CDR1 SNHLY, CDR2 FYNNEI. The V segment lost 5 bases and the J segment 3 bases; nucleotides outside the gene matches: 18. The CDR3 DNA follows: TGTGCCAGCAGTAGGGACAGGATAAGGCAGATAACGTTCTACGAGCAGTACTTC. It is translated as CASSRDRIRQITFYEQYF.

The rearrangement joins TRBV27 to TRBJ2-7; TRBD2 agrees at 8 bases. Germline trimming cut 7 bases from V and 7 bases from J; bases unmatched to any gene: 21. The CDR3 length is 17 residues. Per germline, CDR1 MNHEY and CDR2 SMNVEV (reference sequence). DNA of the CDR3: TGTGCCAGCACTATGGGGACTAGAAGTTCTAGACCTCGGGAGCAGTACTTC. Translation: CASTMGTRSSRPREQYF.

The chain is built from TRBV28 and TRBJ1-1; the match to TRBD1 covers 7 bases. The CDR3 consists of 13 residues. V gave up 6 bases and J gave up 3 bases; unmatched junction bases: 4. Germline values: CDR1 MDHEN, CDR2 SYDVKM. The CDR3 nucleotides read TGTGCCAGCAGGCGTCAGGGGGACACTGAAGCTTTCTTT. This encodes CASRRQGDTEAFF.

This clone was recorded many times. The rearrangement uses TRBV4-1 and TRBJ1-4; TRBD1 agrees at 7 bases. V trimming: 3 bases; J trimming: 7 bases; junction bases outside the gene matches: 8. Germline assignment: CDR1 MGHRA and CDR2 YSYEKL. The CDR3 loop spans 15 amino acids. CDR3 sequence: CASSHTGQESEKLFF. In DNA form, the CDR3 reads TGCGCCAGCAGCCACACTGGACAGGAGAGTGAAAAACTGTTTTTT.

The J gene is TRBJ2-1, the V gene TRBV5-1; 10 bases map to TRBD1. The J segment lost 6 bases and the V segment lost 4 bases, leaving 7 bases of the junction unmatched. Germline-derived CDR1 and CDR2 are SGHRS and YFSETQ. There are 15 residues in the CDR3. The DNA for the CDR3 is TGCGCCAGCAGCCAAGGGGACAGGGGAGGCAATGAGCAGTTCTTC. Protein sequence: CASSQGDRGGNEQFF. The variable domain in full, completed from reference TRBV5-1 and TRBJ2-1, reads KAGVTQTPRYLIKTRGQQVTLSCSPISGHRSVSWYQQTPGQGLQFLFEYFSETQRNKGNFPGRFSGRQFSNSRSEMNVSTLELGDSALYLCASSQGDRGGNEQFFGPGTRLTVL.